Below are 31 T cell receptor beta chains sequenced from a single sample in a study of T cells in Graves' hyperthyroidism and ophthalmopathy. Template material for amplifying TCR beta CDR3 regions consisted of RNA transcripts. Carried out on the TCR CDR3, a first-round RT-PCR used the HTBI primer set. TCRdb fed the multiplex PCR reads into MiXCR, producing one record per CDR3 protein. The sample contains 300,000 to 400,000 distinct CDR3 sequences, 21% of which appear only once. Sequenced: blood. These receptors were obtained from a woman between 45 and 60 years old with Graves' hyperthyroidism.

This clonotype was found many times. The gene calls are TRBV28 and TRBJ1-1; 8 bases agree with TRBD1. The CDR3 extends over 14 amino acids. Trimming at V came to 8 bases and at J to 0 bases, leaving 5 bases not matched to a gene. Germline lookup yields CDR1 MDHEN and CDR2 SYDVKM. The CDR3 loop reads CASAQGAMNTEAFF. The CDR3 DNA reads TGTGCCAGCGCGCAGGGGGCGATGAACACTGAAGCTTTCTTT.

The rearrangement links TRBV27 to TRBJ2-7; D is perhaps TRBD1 (6 bases). CDR1 is MNHEY and CDR2 is SMNVEV in the germline V gene (reference sequence). The V end lost 10 bases, the J end lost 6 bases, and 13 bases lay between the germline ends. The CDR3 has 11 residues. CDR3 loop: CATTSGAEQYF. CDR3 nucleotide sequence: TGTGCCACTACCTCAGGGGCCGAGCAGTACTTC.

Only a few counts were recorded for this clonotype. This sequence joins TRBV19 and TRBJ1-1; the match to TRBD1 covers 10 bases. This CDR3 has 18 amino acids. Looked up from germline, CDR1 is LNHDA and CDR2 is SQIVND (reference sequence). V gave up 0 bases and J gave up 0 bases; unmatched junction bases: 7. The CDR3, as DNA: TGTGCCAGTAGTATAGATCGCGACAGGGGGCTTTTGAACACTGAAGCTTTCTTT. Its protein product is CASSIDRDRGLLNTEAFF.

This clonotype occurred a few times. The chain links TRBV7-9 to TRBJ1-3, with D unresolved. The V gene's germline CDR1 is SEHNR and CDR2 FQNEAQ (reference sequence). V was shortened by 6 bases and J by 4 bases, with 4 bases between the two germline ends. The CDR3 covers 11 residues. CDR3 amino acids: CASRTGNTIYF. The CDR3 nucleotides read TGTGCCAGCAGAACGGGAAACACCATATATTTT.

The chain links TRBV2 to TRBJ2-7, with 15 bases aligning to TRBD2. The J segment lost 6 bases and the V segment lost 7 bases, leaving 16 bases of the junction unmatched. Germline CDR1 and CDR2: SNHLY and FYNNEI. The CDR3 extends over 18 amino acids. CDR3 DNA: TGTGCCAGCACCCTATTTGGGACTAGCGGGAGGAGGGGACTCGAGCAGTACTTC. Translation: CASTLFGTSGRRGLEQYF.

This clonotype was detected many times. The V and J genes are TRBV10-3 and TRBJ2-7; TRBD1 matches at 8 bases. Trimming took 4 bases from V and 2 from J; bases not matched to a gene: 4. Germline values: CDR1 ENHRY, CDR2 SYGVKD. The CDR3 has 14 amino acids. CDR3 region: CAISVGTGTYEQYF. CDR3 in DNA: TGTGCCATCAGTGTCGGGACAGGAACCTACGAGCAGTACTTC.

In this sample, this clonotype turned up many times. The chain uses TRBV10-3 and TRBJ2-1; no clear D gene. Germline V gives CDR1 ENHRY, CDR2 SYGVKD. The CDR3 runs to 12 residues. With 8 bases removed from V and 5 bases from J, the gap between germline ends came to 10 bases. CDR3 bases: TGTGCCATCTCATCAAATAACAATGAGCAGTTCTTC. This codes for CAISSNNNEQFF.

This clonotype was counted many times. The V and J genes are TRBV11-2 and TRBJ2-1; 8 bases are shared with TRBD1. CDR3 length: 13 residues. Germline CDR1 reads SGHAT; CDR2 reads FQNNGV. Trimming took 4 bases from V and 10 from J; bases not matched to a gene: 6. The DNA of the CDR3 is TGTGCCAGCAGCTATGCCCGGGACAGGGAGCAGTTCTTC. It is translated as CASSYARDREQFF.

As regards this clonotype: Just one base apart from a much larger clone, this may be a read error. The gene calls are TRBV27 and TRBJ1-1, with 10 bases that match TRBD1. The CDR3 sequence is 18 residues long. CDR1 is MNHEY and CDR2 is SMNVEV in the germline V gene (reference sequence). CDR3 bases: TGTGCCAGCAGTTCCCCCCGGGACAGGGGCGTCAGGGGCACTGAAGCTTCCTTT. Its translation is CASSSPRDRGVRGTEASF.

There are many counts of this clonotype. V usage is TRBV20-1 and J usage is TRBJ2-3, with TRBD2 as a possible D gene (5 bases). V was pared by 2 bases and J by 2 bases, with 17 bases between. From germline, CDR1 is DFQATT and CDR2 SNEGSKA (reference sequence). The CDR3 extends over 16 amino acids. CDR3 DNA sequence: TGCAGTGCTAGATCAGGACTCAGTGGGCACACAGATACGCAGTATTTT. Protein product: CSARSGLSGHTDTQYF.

CDR3 sequence (DNA): TGTGCCAGCAGCTTAAGCCTAGCGGCGAACACCGGGGAGCTGTTTTTT. Its protein product is CASSLSLAANTGELFF. The V and J genes are TRBV11-3 and TRBJ2-2; 7 bases agree with TRBD2. J lost 0 bases, V lost 2 bases, and 3 bases had no gene match. Per the germline V gene, CDR1 is SGHNT and CDR2 is YENEEA. There are 16 residues in the CDR3.

Many counts were recorded for this clonotype. The chain employs TRBV11-2 and TRBJ2-1; D gene unclear. V was pared by 4 bases and J by 8 bases, with 0 bases between. Germline V gene lookup returns CDR1 SGHAT and CDR2 FQNNGV. The CDR3 runs to 9 residues. For the CDR3, the DNA is TGTGCCAGCAGCTATGAGCAGTTCTTC. Its translation is CASSYEQFF.

This clonotype has ten or more counts. The rearrangement links TRBV11-3 to TRBJ1-1; D is perhaps TRBD1 (5 bases). The CDR3 is 16 amino acids. The V end was cut by 2 bases, the J end by 5 bases, with 18 bases between. Looked up from germline, CDR1 is SGHNT and CDR2 is YENEEA. Written as DNA, the CDR3 is TGTGCCAGCAGCTTAATCGGCCCGGCAGGGCGTACTGAAGCTTTCTTT. It codes for CASSLIGPAGRTEAFF.

This clonotype occurred many times. The chain combines TRBV20-1 with TRBJ2-7; the match to TRBD1 covers 10 bases. Germline values: CDR1 DFQATT, CDR2 SNEGSKA (reference sequence). The CDR3 runs to 13 residues. Trimming cost V 1 base and J 4 bases; bases outside gene matches: 1. DNA for the CDR3: TGCAGTGCTAGAGGACAGGGGGCTTACGAGCAGTACTTC. The encoded protein is CSARGQGAYEQYF.

This clonotype has a count of ten or more. The genes are TRBV20-1 and TRBJ2-2; 9 nucleotides match TRBD2. J lost 7 bases, V lost 5 bases, and 11 bases had no gene match. Germline CDR1 reads DFQATT; CDR2 reads SNEGSKA (reference sequence). This CDR3 is built from 15 residues. Here the CDR3 DNA reads TGCAGTGCTGCGGGGGGGCCATCTCTAGGCGGGGAGCTGTTTTTT. Its translation: CSAAGGPSLGGELFF.

The chain combines TRBV28 with TRBJ2-1; D unclear. This CDR3 spans 11 amino acids. Trimming stripped 3 bases from V and 12 bases from J, with 9 bases between. Germline V gene lookup returns CDR1 MDHEN and CDR2 SYDVKM. The CDR3 loop is CASSFAARQFF. The CDR3 DNA is TGTGCCAGCAGTTTTGCAGCCAGGCAGTTCTTC.

This clonotype was seen ten or more times. V and J are TRBV29-1 and TRBJ2-2; 7 bases agree with TRBD1. After removal of 6 bases from V and 3 bases from J, the junction contained 7 bases not matched to a gene. Germline values: CDR1 SQVTM, CDR2 ANQGSEA. The CDR3 is 14 residues long. The chain's CDR3 is CSVKQGPDTGELFF. CDR3 in DNA: TGCAGCGTGAAACAGGGGCCCGACACCGGGGAGCTGTTTTTT.

The chain uses TRBV2 and TRBJ2-3; TRBD2 agrees at 13 bases. Per germline, CDR1 SNHLY and CDR2 FYNNEI. Trimming cost V 3 bases and J 5 bases; bases outside gene matches: 8. The CDR3 length is 17 residues. Written as DNA, the CDR3 is TGTGCCAGCAGTGAGTCACTAGCGGGGGGGCAAGGAGATACGCAGTATTTT. Encoded protein: CASSESLAGGQGDTQYF. Filled out from reference TRBV2 and TRBJ2-3, the complete variable domain reads EPEVTQTPSHQVTQMGQEVILRCVPISNHLYFYWYRQILGQKVEFLVSFYNNEISEKSEIFDDQFSVERPDGSNFTLKIRSTKLEDSAMYFCASSESLAGGQGDTQYFGPGTRLTVL.

This clonotype was seen many times. The gene calls are TRBV7-3 and TRBJ2-3; no firm D call. Germline V CDR1 and CDR2: SGHTA, FQGTGA. V lost 5 bases to trimming and J lost 0 bases, with 6 bases between them. The CDR3 has 13 residues. CDR3 residues: CASSMASTDTQYF. CDR3 coding DNA: TGTGCCAGCAGCATGGCGAGCACAGATACGCAGTATTTT.

This clonotype was seen ten or more times. The chain links TRBV2 to TRBJ2-5, with 7 bases aligning to TRBD2. V gave up 3 bases and J gave up 5 bases; unmatched junction bases: 3. In germline, CDR1 is SNHLY, CDR2 FYNNEI. The CDR3 length is 13 residues. The DNA for the CDR3 is TGTGCCAGCAGTGATGTGGGGGGGGAGACCCAGTACTTC. This sequence encodes CASSDVGGETQYF.

This clonotype was detected many times. The V call is TRBV11-2, the J call TRBJ1-1; weak D call: TRBD1 (6 bases). Germline CDR1 is SGHAT and CDR2 is FQNNGV. This CDR3 contains 15 residues. Between the trimmed V and J ends, which lost 0 bases and 1 base, there was a span of 9 bases. CDR3 nucleotides: TGTGCCAGCAGCTTAGAAGGGGGAGCGAACACTGAAGCTTTCTTT. It specifies CASSLEGGANTEAFF.

On this clonotype: The junction departs from the called germline gene at one end, perhaps through a read error. The chain has TRBV5-6 and TRBJ1-2; D possibly corresponds to TRBD1 (5 bases). CDR3 length equals 16 residues. The germline V gene has CDR1 SGHDT and CDR2 YYEEEE. CDR3 loop: CASSLEGRKSNYGYTF. DNA of the CDR3: TGTGCCAGCAGTTTGGAGGGGCGAAAGTCTAACTATGGCTACACCTTC. Combining the CDR3 with reference TRBV5-6 and TRBJ1-2 gives the whole variable domain DAGVTQSPTHLIKTRGQQVTLRCSPKSGHDTVSWYQQALGQGPQFIFQYYEEEERQRGNFPDRFSGHQFPNYSSELNVNALLLGDSALYLCASSLEGRKSNYGYTFGSGTRLTVV.

There are many counts of this clonotype. The genes are TRBV3-1 and TRBJ2-7, with 12 bases aligning to TRBD2. Germline CDR1 is LGHDT and CDR2 is YNNKEL (reference sequence). V lost 4 bases, J lost 2 bases, and 6 bases stayed unmatched. This CDR3 contains 16 residues. The CDR3 DNA is TGTGCCAGCAGCCTAATGACTAGCGGGAGCACCTACGAGCAGTACTTC. It codes for CASSLMTSGSTYEQYF.

This clonotype has a handful of counts. The CDR3 region has the DNA TGTGCCAGCAGTTACTCTTGGCAGGGATTGAACATTCAGTACTTC. It translates to CASSYSWQGLNIQYF. The gene calls are TRBV6-5 and TRBJ2-4; D may be TRBD1 (5 bases). The CDR3 extends over 15 amino acids. From germline, CDR1 is MNHEY and CDR2 SVGAGI. The germline V and J ends were trimmed by 0 bases and 7 bases, with 13 bases remaining between them.

This clonotype was seen at least ten times. The chain is built from TRBV18 and TRBJ1-1; TRBD1 is a possible D gene (5 bases). This CDR3 is 12 amino acids long. V gave up 2 bases and J gave up 7 bases, with 8 bases separating them. CDR1 KGHSH and CDR2 LQKENI come from the germline V gene. CDR3 loop: CASSPSTVEAFF. The CDR3 DNA follows: TGTGCCAGCTCACCATCGACAGTTGAAGCTTTCTTT.

This chain connects TRBV3-1 to TRBJ2-5; 9 positions agree with TRBD1. V gave up 3 bases and J gave up 4 bases; unmatched junction bases: 15. CDR1 and CDR2 (germline): LGHDT, YNNKEL (reference sequence). The CDR3 contains 18 residues. CDR3 nucleotide sequence: TGTGCCAGCAGCCAGGCAACAGGGGGCCCGGGCTGGCTAGAGACCCAGTACTTC. This encodes CASSQATGGPGWLETQYF.

This clonotype was observed at least ten times. The V and J genes are TRBV7-9 and TRBJ2-3; D is unclear. The CDR3 is made up of 14 amino acids. Germline V gene sequence: CDR1 SEHNR, CDR2 FQNEAQ (reference sequence). The V gene lost 4 bases and the J gene lost 2 bases, with 10 bases spanning the gap. DNA for the CDR3: TGTGCCAGCAGCTCCTCCGGCACCACAGATACGCAGTATTTT. Its translation is CASSSSGTTDTQYF.

Comments on this clonotype: With a much larger clone just one base away, this may be a read error. This sequence joins TRBV2 and TRBJ2-5, with D perhaps TRBD1 (6 bases). This CDR3 contains 14 residues. Germline-derived CDR1 and CDR2 are SNHLY and FYNNEI. The CDR3 protein is CASSLGQIKEAQYF. CDR3 coding DNA: TGTGCCAGCAGCCTCGGACAGATTAAAGAGGCCCAGTACTTC.

This clonotype was observed many times. The chain carries TRBV5-6 and TRBJ1-3; D is ambiguous. The CDR3 spans 16 residues. V lost 2 bases, J lost 0 bases, and 12 bases lay in between. CDR1 and CDR2 from the germline V gene are SGHDT and YYEEEE. The CDR3 here is CASSFVGQNSGNTIYF. DNA for the CDR3: TGTGCCAGCAGCTTTGTCGGCCAAAACTCTGGAAACACCATATATTTT. Complete variable domain (other parts from reference TRBV5-6 and TRBJ1-3): DAGVTQSPTHLIKTRGQQVTLRCSPKSGHDTVSWYQQALGQGPQFIFQYYEEEERQRGNFPDRFSGHQFPNYSSELNVNALLLGDSALYLCASSFVGQNSGNTIYFGEGSWLTVV.

A note on this clonotype: This clone may be a read error of a much larger clone one base away. The chain has TRBV7-8 and TRBJ1-1; a weak D match, TRBD1 (6 bases). The CDR3 loop spans 13 amino acids. CDR1 is SGHVS and CDR2 is FQNEAQ in the germline V gene. Between the trimmed V and J ends, which lost 7 bases and 4 bases, there was a span of 13 bases. CDR3 region: CASISRGVTEAFF. The CDR3 DNA sequence: TGTGCCAGCATTTCTAGGGGGGTCACTGAAGCTTTCTTT.

This clonotype occurred many times. This rearrangement joins TRBV30 to TRBJ1-2; D is uncertain. The CDR3 has 11 residues. CDR1 and CDR2 from the germline V gene are GTSNPN and SVGIG (reference sequence). Trimming cost V 3 bases and J 9 bases, with 11 bases left between them. CDR3 DNA sequence: TGTGCCTGGAGCTATCAGATACGCTACACCTTC. Protein: CAWSYQIRYTF.